The rows below give T cell receptor beta chains drawn from one sample of a study of CD8 T cells in Susac syndrome. TCRdb called the immunoSEQ multiplex PCR reads again in MiXCR, with one record for every CDR3 protein. The sample lists fewer than 200,000 distinct CDR3 sequences; approximately 95% were seen once. The sample comprised CD8+ T cells from PBMCs. These receptors were obtained from a human donor with multiple sclerosis. The CDR3 runs from the conserved cysteine through the conserved F or W. D genes are given only for firm matches. Clone size is stated in some rows and not others, as once, few, many or a class when expanded.

D gene	V gene	J gene	clone size	CDR3 protein	CDR3 DNA
TRBD2	TRBV28	TRBJ2-7	.	CASSPGLGTYEQYF	TGTGCCAGCAGTCCCGGACTAGGTACCTACGAGCAGTACTTC
.	TRBV7-2	TRBJ2-3	.	CASSPRRYLTDTQYF	TGTGCCAGCAGCCCCAGACGGTACCTTACAGATACGCAGTATTTT
.	TRBV29-1	TRBJ1-1	.	CSVLLKFALF	TGCAGCGTTCTTCTCAAGTTTGCGCTCTTT
TRBD2	TRBV7-3	TRBJ2-3	.	CASSISGPTDTQYF	TGTGCCAGCAGCATTAGCGGGCCCACAGATACGCAGTATTTT
TRBD1	TRBV29-1	TRBJ2-7	once	CSVFSGQGGYKQYF	TGCAGCGTTTTCTCCGGACAGGGAGGTTACAAGCAGTACTTC
TRBD2	TRBV7-9	TRBJ2-3	.	CASSLLRGTTDTQYF	TGTGCCAGCAGCTTATTGCGGGGGACCACAGATACGCAGTATTTT
.	TRBV20-1	TRBJ1-1	.	CSARPLGGLNTEAFF	TGCAGTGCTAGACCCCTGGGAGGGTTGAACACTGAAGCTTTCTTT
.	TRBV20-1	TRBJ2-2	.	CSARASSSEWPLLRGNTGELFF	TGCAGTGCTAGAGCATCCTCGTCTGAGTGGCCGCTATTGAGGGGAAACACCGGGGAGCTGTTTTTT
.	TRBV20-1	TRBJ2-7	once	CSARGYRSRLGESSYEQYF	TGCAGTGCTAGAGGCTACCGCAGCCGACTGGGCGAGAGCTCCTACGAGCAGTACTTC
.	TRBV28	TRBJ2-7	.	CASSLLDTFTEQYF	TGTGCCAGCAGTCTGTTGGACACGTTTACCGAGCAGTACTTC
.	TRBV29-1	TRBJ2-7	once	CSGVASSYEQYF	TGCAGCGGAGTGGCCAGCTCCTACGAGCAGTACTTC
.	TRBV20-1	TRBJ1-2	.	CSHLPGYTF	TGCAGTCACCTCCCTGGCTACACCTTC
.	TRBV28	TRBJ2-1	few	CASSLGGDEQFF	TGTGCCAGCAGCTTAGGGGGGGATGAGCAGTTCTTC
TRBD2	TRBV29-1	TRBJ2-7	.	CSATSGFSPTYEQYF	TGCAGCGCGACTAGCGGTTTTTCTCCAACCTACGAGCAGTACTTC
.	TRBV20-1	TRBJ2-7	.	CSAREQQWGTYEQYF	TGCAGTGCTAGAGAGCAGCAGTGGGGGACCTACGAGCAGTACTTC
.	TRBV7-2	TRBJ1-1	.	CASSSRMNTEAFF	TGTGCCAGCAGCTCCAGGATGAACACTGAAGCTTTCTTT
.	TRBV7-9	TRBJ1-1	.	CASSQEAFF	TGTGCCAGCAGCCAAGAGGCTTTCTTT
TRBD2	TRBV6-5	TRBJ2-1	once	CASSYSGLAAYNEQFF	TGTGCCAGCAGTTACTCGGGACTAGCGGCATACAATGAGCAGTTCTTC
.	TRBV28	TRBJ2-5	.	CASSPQQGPQETQYF	TGTGCCAGCAGTCCCCAACAGGGCCCCCAAGAGACCCAGTACTTC
.	TRBV28	TRBJ2-3	.	CASSLRKDLGAQYF	TGTGCCAGCAGTTTGAGGAAAGACTTGGGGGCGCAGTATTTT
.	TRBV5-6	TRBJ1-2	.	CASRRGEIGYTF	TGTGCCAGCAGGCGGGGGGAGATTGGCTACACCTTC
.	TRBV12-3/TRBV12-4	TRBJ1-5	.	CASSSNQPQHF	TGTGCCAGCAGCTCAAATCAGCCCCAGCATTTT
.	TRBV6-5	TRBJ2-2	.	CASSYGGQAGELFF	TGTGCCAGCAGTTACGGAGGGCAGGCCGGGGAGCTGTTTTTT
.	TRBV2	TRBJ2-4	.	CASQDGENIQYF	TGTGCCAGCCAGGACGGAGAAAACATTCAGTACTTC
TRBD2	TRBV9	TRBJ2-2	.	CASSVGLAPGELFF	TGTGCCAGCAGCGTAGGACTAGCCCCCGGGGAGCTGTTTTTT
.	TRBV16	TRBJ2-1	.	CASMRTTYNEQFF	TGTGCCAGCATGCGGACTACCTACAATGAGCAGTTCTTC
.	TRBV12-3/TRBV12-4	TRBJ1-1	once	CASRTDGNTEAFF	TGTGCCAGCAGAACTGACGGAAACACTGAAGCTTTCTTT
.	TRBV6-1	TRBJ2-5	.	CASRGNPATQYF	TGTGCCAGCAGAGGAAACCCGGCCACCCAGTACTTC
TRBD2	TRBV10-2	TRBJ2-3	.	CASNTGLAADTQYF	TGCGCCAGCAATACGGGACTAGCGGCAGATACGCAGTATTTT
.	TRBV28	TRBJ2-5	.	CASVLGPETQYF	TGTGCCAGCGTTTTAGGTCCGGAGACCCAGTACTTC
.	TRBV2	TRBJ1-2	.	CASGTATYGYTF	TGTGCCAGCGGGACCGCGACCTATGGCTACACCTTC
TRBD2	TRBV15	TRBJ2-7	.	CATSTGLAGAYEQYF	TGTGCCACCAGCACTGGACTAGCGGGGGCCTACGAGCAGTACTTC
.	TRBV27	TRBJ2-3	.	CATLGDTQYF	TGTGCCACTCTAGGAGATACGCAGTATTTT
TRBD2	TRBV20-1	TRBJ2-1	.	CSARTSGSYNEQFF	TGCAGTGCCAGGACTAGCGGATCCTACAATGAGCAGTTCTTC
.	TRBV6-6	TRBJ2-5	.	CASTRLVQETQYF	TGTGCCAGCACTAGACTAGTCCAAGAGACCCAGTACTTC
.	TRBV28	TRBJ2-4	.	CASSFHRFQTGEAWDIQYF	TGTGCCAGCAGTTTCCATCGATTCCAAACAGGGGAGGCGTGGGACATTCAGTACTTC
.	TRBV27	TRBJ2-3	.	CASSFPYATDTQYF	TGTGCCAGCAGTTTCCCGTACGCCACAGATACGCAGTATTTT
.	TRBV28	TRBJ2-1	.	CASSLAEHNEQFF	TGTGCCAGCAGTTTGGCTGAACACAATGAGCAGTTCTTC
TRBD2	TRBV28	TRBJ2-7	.	CASTPGLAAGEQYF	TGTGCCAGCACTCCGGGACTAGCCGCTGGCGAGCAGTACTTC
.	TRBV7-9	TRBJ2-3	.	CASRSGPGDTQYF	TGTGCCAGCAGATCCGGACCGGGAGATACGCAGTATTTT
.	TRBV28	TRBJ2-1	.	CASSRRGRNEQFF	TGTGCCAGCTCCCGACGGGGTCGGAATGAGCAGTTCTTC
.	TRBV3-1	TRBJ2-5	.	CASSQDHGPETQYF	TGTGCCAGCAGCCAAGATCATGGCCCAGAGACCCAGTACTTC
.	TRBV29-1	TRBJ2-1	.	CSVVHREFPNEQFF	TGCAGCGTTGTTCACAGGGAGTTCCCCAATGAGCAGTTCTTC
.	TRBV6-1	TRBJ2-7	.	CASSELHLQYYEQYF	TGTGCCAGCAGTGAACTCCACCTCCAATACTACGAGCAGTACTTC
.	TRBV5-6	TRBJ2-1	.	CASSSRFRAPNEQFF	TGTGCCAGCAGCTCCCGGTTTCGGGCTCCCAATGAGCAGTTCTTC
.	TRBV3-1	TRBJ2-7	.	CASSQTGYEQYF	TGTGCCAGTAGTCAAACAGGCTACGAGCAGTACTTC
.	TRBV30	TRBJ2-7	few	CAWSVRGYYEQYF	TGTGCCTGGAGTGTTCGAGGGTACTACGAGCAGTACTTC
TRBD1	TRBV29-1	TRBJ1-2	.	CSVEVRDRGYSGYTF	TGCAGCGTTGAAGTGAGAGACAGGGGCTATAGTGGCTACACCTTC
.	TRBV10-3	TRBJ2-2	.	CAISEAEMGELFF	TGTGCCATCAGTGAGGCTGAAATGGGGGAGCTGTTTTTT
.	TRBV28	TRBJ2-1	.	CASRHYNEQFF	TGTGCCAGCAGACACTACAATGAGCAGTTCTTC
.	TRBV24-1	TRBJ2-2	.	CATSDFSRPGQLFF	TGTGCCACCAGTGATTTCTCCCGACCGGGTCAGCTGTTTTTT
TRBD1	TRBV5-6	TRBJ2-5	.	CASRDRARETQYF	TGTGCCAGCAGGGACAGGGCCAGAGAGACCCAGTACTTC
TRBD2	TRBV7-3	TRBJ2-3	.	CASSLSGSGTDTQYF	TGTGCCAGCAGCTTAAGCGGGAGTGGAACAGATACGCAGTATTTT